This entry lists 5 T cell receptor beta chains sequenced from one sample in a study of blood T cells in healthy people across ages. Primed by a sample-barcoded 5' primer and a J-beta primer mix, a second PCR proceeded for 7 to 11 cycles. TCRdb passed the 5' RACE reads through MiXCR, listing each CDR3 protein once. The sample shows about 680,000 distinct CDR3 sequences, 49% of them seen only once. Sequenced: blood. Receptors originate from a woman aged 55-69 years in good health.

This chain uses TRBV5-1 with TRBJ2-7; the match to TRBD1 covers 9 bases. Trimming took 0 bases from V and 7 from J; bases not matched to a gene: 11. The CDR3 runs 16 residues. Looked up from germline, CDR1 is SGHRS and CDR2 is YFSETQ. The CDR3 DNA sequence: TGCGCCAGCAGCTTGGCCTCGGGACAGGGCTACAATGAGCAGTACTTC. Encoded protein: CASSLASGQGYNEQYF.

The chain uses TRBV4-3 and TRBJ2-5, with D uncertain. The last part of the DNA fits TRBJ2-7 better; the J call may be wrong. Germline V gives CDR1 LGHNA, CDR2 YSLEER. The CDR3 loop spans 14 amino acids. CDR3 amino acids: CASSQWALSYEQYF. As DNA, the CDR3 is TGCGCCAGCAGCCAATGGGCCCTAAGCTACGAGCAGTACTTC.

This chain joins TRBV7-8 and TRBJ2-5; D possibly uses TRBD1 or TRBD2 (6 bases each). The end of the DNA is better explained by TRBJ2-7, so the J call may be wrong. CDR1 SGHVS and CDR2 FQNEAQ come from the germline V gene. This CDR3 has 17 residues. This CDR3 is CASSLVGGRDVMGEQYF. CDR3 DNA sequence: TGTGCCAGCAGCTTAGTAGGGGGGCGGGATGTGATGGGCGAGCAGTACTTC.

The chain employs TRBV29-1 and TRBJ2-3; TRBD1 might be the D (6 bases). This CDR3 contains 15 residues. Between the trimmed V and J ends, which lost 7 bases and 0 bases, there was a span of 17 bases. Germline V CDR1 and CDR2: SQVTM, ANQGSEA. The CDR3 reads CSAARAGASTDTQYF. The CDR3 nucleotides are TGCAGCGCCGCGCGGGCAGGGGCTAGCACAGATACGCAGTATTTT.

This chain uses TRBV5-1 with TRBJ2-6, with a possible D match to TRBD1 (6 bases). The CDR3 spans 16 residues. Germline-derived CDR1 and CDR2 are SGHRS and YFSETQ. The V end was cut by 2 bases, the J end by 4 bases, with 13 bases between. The CDR3 nucleotides are TGCGCCAGCAGCTTACTACAGGGCGGGGGGGCCAACGTCCTGACTTTC. Translated, it gives CASSLLQGGGANVLTF.